This T cell receptor (beta chain) was sequenced during a study of neurological immune-mediated disorders. Overall study results and limits: Phylogenetic analysis grouped 18 of 34 multiple sclerosis patients' repertoires together, suggesting a possible repertoire signature.

The study built unsorted libraries from 2 million PBMCs kept at -80 C. Ten or more counts support this clonotype. The antigen remains unidentified. The team produced cDNA through 5'RACE using 10-nucleotide random UMIs. Every sequencing run produced over 180 million TCR-beta sequences that came from 15-18 subjects. From the 5' RACE reads, TCRdb called clonotypes with MiXCR, one entry per CDR3 protein. In the table there are 54,000 or so distinct CDR3 sequences, around 4% of which are singletons. The CDR3 runs to 16 residues. Trimming removed 3 bases from V and 7 bases from J, with 16 bases in between. The chain recombines TRBV12-3 or TRBV12-4 with TRBJ1-6; D is unclear. Sequenced sample: PBMCs. This TCR came from a man aged 60-69 years with multiple sclerosis. The CDR3 reads CASSFRSRLANSPLHF. The CDR3, as DNA: TGTGCCAGCAGTTTCCGGAGTCGCCTGGCGAATTCACCCCTCCACTTT.